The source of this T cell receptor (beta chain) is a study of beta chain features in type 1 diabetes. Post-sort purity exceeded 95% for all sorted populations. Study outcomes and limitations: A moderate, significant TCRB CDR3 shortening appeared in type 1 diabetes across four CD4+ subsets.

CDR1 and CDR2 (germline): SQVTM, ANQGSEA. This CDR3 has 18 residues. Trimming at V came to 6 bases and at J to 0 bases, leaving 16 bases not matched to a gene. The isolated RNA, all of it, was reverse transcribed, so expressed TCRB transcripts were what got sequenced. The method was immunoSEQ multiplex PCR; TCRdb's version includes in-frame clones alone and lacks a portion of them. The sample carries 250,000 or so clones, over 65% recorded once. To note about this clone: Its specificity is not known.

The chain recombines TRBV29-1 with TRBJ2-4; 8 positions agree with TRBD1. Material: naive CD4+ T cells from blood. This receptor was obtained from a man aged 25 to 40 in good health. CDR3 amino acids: CSVAHRPDRGEAKNIQYF. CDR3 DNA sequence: TGCAGCGTAGCTCACCGCCCTGACAGGGGTGAAGCCAAAAACATTCAGTACTTC.